This T cell receptor beta chain was profiled in a study of monozygotic twins with inflammatory bowel disease. The study, taken as a whole, reports: Researchers report that IBD patients shared fewer clonotypes with others than healthy twins, especially amid disease activity. Against healthy co-twins, IBD patients had lower TCRbeta diversity (measured by inverse Simpson).

Comments on this clonotype: No antigen is known for it.

The template was total RNA from whole blood, with no T cell sorting. Germline V gives CDR1 SGHDN, CDR2 FVKESK. CDR3 length: 17 residues. TCRdb reprocessed the 5' RACE reads; each CDR3 protein has one entry and no DNA is given. In all, the sample yields some 300,000 distinct CDR3 sequences. The sample consisted of blood. V and J are TRBV14 and TRBJ2-1; TCRdb picks TRBD2, but there is no DNA to check that call. This TCR was recovered from a human donor with ulcerative colitis or Crohn's disease, or a healthy co-twin of an affected twin (not recorded which). The CDR3 loop is CASSAWGDRLMLGEQYF.